A single T cell receptor beta chain is shown here with its context. The antigen is undetermined. This sample was included in a study of PD-1 blockade in classical Hodgkin lymphoma. The study's findings and limits: Newly diagnosed patients reportedly had lower baseline TCR diversity than healthy donors.

Time point described: newly diagnosed, previously untreated cHL patient sample. PBMCs from untreated, newly diagnosed classical Hodgkin lymphoma were comparison samples. Trimming took off 7 bases at V and 9 bases at J, with 4 bases between the two ends. Germline CDR1 reads SNHLY; CDR2 reads FYNNEI. The CDR3 is made up of 9 amino acids. TCRdb's table, derived via immunoSEQ multiplex PCR, lists solely in-frame clones and lacks some. Of around 25,000 clones in the sample, 90% to 95% were seen once. What was sequenced was peripheral blood mononuclear cells (PBMCs). This TCR derives from a human donor with classical Hodgkin lymphoma. The chain links TRBV2 to TRBJ2-1; D unclear. CDR3 amino acids: CASKGEQFF. The CDR3 nucleotides are TGTGCCAGCAAGGGTGAGCAGTTCTTC.